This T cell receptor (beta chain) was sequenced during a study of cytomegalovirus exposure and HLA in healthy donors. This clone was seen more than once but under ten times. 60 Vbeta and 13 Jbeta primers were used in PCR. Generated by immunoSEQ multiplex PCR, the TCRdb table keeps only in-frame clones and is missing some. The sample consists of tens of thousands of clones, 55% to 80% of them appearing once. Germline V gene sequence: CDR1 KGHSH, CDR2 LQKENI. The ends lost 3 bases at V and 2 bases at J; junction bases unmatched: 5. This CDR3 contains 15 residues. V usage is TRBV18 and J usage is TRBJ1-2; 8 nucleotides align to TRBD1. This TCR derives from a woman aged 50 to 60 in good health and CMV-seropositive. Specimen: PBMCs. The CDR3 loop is CASSPKDRANYGYTF. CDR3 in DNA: TGTGCCAGCTCACCGAAGGACAGGGCGAACTATGGCTACACCTTC.